The 24 T cell receptor beta chains below all came from one sample that was sequenced in a study of T cells in Graves' hyperthyroidism and ophthalmopathy. The CDR3 regions of TCR beta were amplified from RNA transcripts. RT-PCR in the first round (using the HTBI primer set) targeted the TCR CDR3. From the multiplex PCR reads, TCRdb called clonotypes with MiXCR, one entry per CDR3 protein. The sample consists of fewer than 650,000 distinct CDR3 sequences, 14% of them appearing once. Sequencing was performed on blood. The receptors come from a woman aged 35 to 49 with Graves' hyperthyroidism.

This clonotype was recorded a few times. The V call is TRBV7-8, the J call TRBJ2-6; D ambiguous. In germline, CDR1 is SGHVS, CDR2 FQNEAQ. The CDR3 is 15 residues long. The V gene lost 5 bases and the J gene lost 0 bases, with 8 bases spanning the gap. CDR3 sequence reads: CASSPPASGANVLTF. In nucleotides, the CDR3 is TGTGCCAGCAGCCCCCCGGCCTCTGGGGCCAACGTCCTGACTTTC.

Remarks on this clonotype: Possible read error: a much larger clone is one base away. The V gene is TRBV20-1, the J gene TRBJ2-3; D perhaps matches TRBD2 (6 bases). Germline CDR1 reads DFQATT; CDR2 reads SNEGSKA (reference sequence). The length of the CDR3 is 12 residues. This CDR3 is CSATTSTNTQYF. In nucleotides, the CDR3 is TGCAGTGCCACAACTAGCACAAATACGCAGTATTTT.

The chain couples TRBV2 to TRBJ1-5; tentatively, D is TRBD1 (6 bases). The CDR3 is 15 amino acids. The germline V gene has CDR1 SNHLY and CDR2 FYNNEI. The V end lost 6 bases, the J end lost 0 bases, and 12 bases lay between the germline ends. In DNA, the CDR3 is TGTGCCAGCAGCCGGGACACCGATAGCAATCAGCCCCAGCATTTT. Amino acids: CASSRDTDSNQPQHF.

This clonotype was observed a few times. The V and J genes are TRBV6-6 and TRBJ2-2; the match to TRBD2 covers 12 bases. Germline CDR1 and CDR2: MNHNY and SVGAGI (reference sequence). This CDR3 region has 20 residues. V was pared by 0 bases and J by 4 bases, with 12 bases of the junction left unmatched. The CDR3: CASSYSRLLAGGPITGELFF. The DNA for the CDR3 is TGTGCCAGCAGTTACTCACGACTGCTAGCGGGAGGGCCAATCACCGGGGAGCTGTTTTTT.

The table lists this clonotype with many counts. V gene TRBV27 combines with J gene TRBJ2-7, with 12 bases aligning to TRBD2. Germline values: CDR1 MNHEY, CDR2 SMNVEV (reference sequence). The CDR3 is 16 residues long. V gave up 5 bases and J gave up 5 bases; unmatched junction bases: 10. In DNA, the CDR3 is TGTGCCAGCAGTCCAGCGAGACTAGCGGGAGAGGACGAGCAGTACTTC. It yields the protein CASSPARLAGEDEQYF.

In this sample, this clonotype turned up many times. V usage is TRBV28 and J usage is TRBJ2-7; 9 bases align to TRBD1. The V gene end was trimmed by 3 bases and the J gene end by 5 bases; junction bases not matched to a gene: 8. The CDR3 runs to 15 residues. Germline lookup yields CDR1 MDHEN and CDR2 SYDVKM. The CDR3 DNA is TGTGCCAGCAGTTTTTACGCCGGGACAGGGAACGAGCAGTACTTC. Residues: CASSFYAGTGNEQYF.

This clonotype was detected only a few times. J is TRBJ2-7 and V is TRBV5-1; D remains ambiguous. V was clipped by 1 base and J by 1 base, with 9 bases between them. The CDR3 consists of 14 residues. The germline gives CDR1 SGHRS, CDR2 YFSETQ. The CDR3 reads CASSLSKASYEQYF. CDR3 sequence (DNA): TGCGCCAGCAGCTTGTCAAAGGCTTCCTACGAGCAGTACTTC.

This clonotype was seen a handful of times. The chain uses TRBV18 and TRBJ1-5; D unresolved. The V and J ends lost 4 bases and 3 bases respectively, with 13 bases between them. The CDR3 runs to 15 residues. In germline, CDR1 is KGHSH, CDR2 LQKENI. The CDR3 protein is CASSLADINNQPQHF. The DNA for the CDR3 is TGTGCCAGCTCACTCGCCGACATAAACAATCAGCCCCAGCATTTT.

This clonotype was found a few times. The chain recombines TRBV19 with TRBJ1-2, with D hard to call. Germline V lookup: CDR1 LNHDA, CDR2 SQIVND (reference sequence). Trimming removed 10 bases at V and 12 bases at J, with 18 bases between. This CDR3 is built from 11 residues. CDR3 residues: CATKERWAHTF. CDR3 in DNA: TGTGCCACGAAAGAACGGTGGGCCCACACCTTC.

This clonotype was observed at least ten times. V and J are TRBV7-3 and TRBJ2-2; 10 bases are a match to TRBD2. V lost 5 bases to trimming and J lost 3 bases; unmatched junction nucleotides: 3. Germline CDR1 and CDR2: SGHTA and FQGTGA. The CDR3 consists of 15 residues. The CDR3 loop reads CASSLAGDDTGELFF. CDR3 in DNA: TGTGCCAGCAGCCTAGCGGGAGACGACACCGGGGAGCTGTTTTTT.

The J gene is TRBJ1-1, the V gene TRBV20-1, with a weak D call TRBD1 (6 bases). Trimming removed 3 bases at V and 10 bases at J, with 21 bases between. Germline V gives CDR1 DFQATT, CDR2 SNEGSKA (reference sequence). This CDR3 contains 14 residues. CDR3 in amino acids: CSASSAGGAVRAFF. CDR3 in DNA: TGCAGTGCTAGTTCTGCGGGGGGCGCAGTTCGAGCTTTCTTT.

A remark on this clonotype: Just one base apart from a much larger clone, this may be a read error. The gene calls are TRBV27 and TRBJ1-4, with unresolved D. V lost 6 bases, J lost 7 bases, and 18 bases lay in between. The germline V gene encodes CDR1 MNHEY and CDR2 SMNVEV (reference sequence). The CDR3 extends over 15 amino acids. The CDR3 reads CASRDRARAGEKLFF. The CDR3 DNA follows: TGTGCCAGCAGAGATCGCGCCCGAGCAGGTGAAAAACTGTTTTTT.

This clonotype has at least ten counts. The gene calls are TRBV3-1 and TRBJ2-2; no clear D. The CDR3 runs to 13 residues. V shed 5 bases and J shed 5 bases, with 9 bases lying between them. Germline V gives CDR1 LGHDT, CDR2 YNNKEL (reference sequence). The CDR3 DNA follows: TGTGCCAGCAGCGCCCTTGGGACCGGGGAGCTGTTTTTT. Encoded protein: CASSALGTGELFF. The entire variable domain, with the rest obtained from reference TRBV3-1 and TRBJ2-2, is as follows: DTAVSQTPKYLVTQMGNDKSIKCEQNLGHDTMYWYKQDSKKFLKIMFSYNNKELIINETVPNRFSPKSPDKAHLNLHINSLELGDSAVYFCASSALGTGELFFGEGSRLTVL.

The CDR3 region is CASTTGQGPDTQYF. The CDR3 bases are TGTGCCAGCACCACTGGGCAGGGGCCAGATACGCAGTATTTT. This rearrangement joins TRBV11-2 to TRBJ2-3, with a possible D match to TRBD1 (6 bases). V was shortened by 7 bases and J by 4 bases, with 15 bases between the two germline ends. CDR1 and CDR2 from the germline V gene are SGHAT and FQNNGV. The CDR3 is made up of 14 amino acids.

Ten or more counts support this clonotype. J is TRBJ2-3 and V is TRBV5-1; D possibly corresponds to TRBD1 (6 bases). Germline loops: CDR1 SGHRS, CDR2 YFSETQ. Trimming cost V 2 bases and J 6 bases, with 16 bases left between them. CDR3 length: 15 residues. The CDR3 is CASSFNQGPYDTQYF. The CDR3 bases are TGCGCCAGCAGCTTTAACCAGGGGCCTTACGATACGCAGTATTTT.

This clonotype was counted ten times or more. The V gene is TRBV10-1, the J gene TRBJ2-1; possibly TRBD2 for D (6 bases). V was trimmed by 7 bases and J by 6 bases, leaving 22 bases between them. Germline CDR1 reads WNHNN; CDR2 reads SYGVQD (reference sequence). The length of the CDR3 is 16 residues. For the CDR3, the DNA is TGCGCCAGCATAGGACCGGGGGAAAGAGGTCGCAATGAGCAGTTCTTC. It yields the protein CASIGPGERGRNEQFF.

This clonotype was counted at least ten times. The chain combines TRBV24-1 with TRBJ2-7, with 9 bases that match TRBD1. This CDR3 contains 15 residues. Germline V gene lookup returns CDR1 KGHDR and CDR2 SFDVKD. Germline trimming cut 3 bases from V and 3 bases from J; bases unmatched to any gene: 5. The CDR3 sequence: CATSDPDRGLYEQYF. The CDR3 DNA follows: TGTGCCACCAGTGATCCGGACAGGGGCCTCTACGAGCAGTACTTC.

In this sample, this clonotype turned up many times. In DNA form, the CDR3 reads TGTGCCAGCAGCTTAATTCCGGGAGTCGGAGAGACCCAGTACTTC. Its protein is CASSLIPGVGETQYF. The rearrangement links TRBV7-3 to TRBJ2-5; TRBD2 might be the D (6 bases). CDR3 size: 15 residues. The V end lost 1 base, the J end lost 4 bases, and 13 bases lay between the germline ends. The V gene's germline CDR1 is SGHTA and CDR2 FQGTGA.

This clonotype occurred many times. This chain joins TRBV6-6 and TRBJ2-7; 8 positions match TRBD2. The length of the CDR3 is 15 residues. V lost 2 bases and J lost 3; bases outside the gene matches: 6. Germline V gene sequence: CDR1 MNHNY, CDR2 SVGAGI (reference sequence). This CDR3 reads CASSYQLSGSYEQYF. CDR3 DNA: TGTGCCAGCAGTTACCAACTAAGCGGGAGCTACGAGCAGTACTTC.

This clonotype was counted at least ten times. The chain recombines TRBV2 with TRBJ2-1; TRBD2 might be the D (7 bases). Germline assignment: CDR1 SNHLY and CDR2 FYNNEI. V shed 7 bases and J shed 13 bases, with 20 bases lying between them. The CDR3 loop spans 13 amino acids. CDR3 nucleotide sequence: TGTGCCAGCACACAGGGAATAAGCGGGACTCAGTTCTTC. Protein: CASTQGISGTQFF.

This clonotype showed up many times. The chain is built from TRBV28 and TRBJ2-7; TRBD2 agrees at 7 bases. Losses at the gene ends were 6 bases for V and 3 bases for J; bases not matched to a gene: 8. Germline loops: CDR1 MDHEN, CDR2 SYDVKM. CDR3 length equals 14 residues. CDR3 sequence: CASRTGGQFYEQYF. The CDR3 DNA reads as TGTGCCAGCAGAACGGGAGGCCAGTTCTACGAGCAGTACTTC.

This clonotype was counted only a few times. Here the CDR3 omits its conserved ending phenylalanine or tryptophan, so a read error is the likely source. This chain links TRBV7-9 with TRBJ2-7, with 9 bases matching TRBD1. CDR1 SEHNR and CDR2 FQNEAQ come from the germline V gene (reference sequence). The CDR3 contains 15 residues. J was trimmed by 3 bases and V by 5 bases; bases with no gene match: 8. The CDR3 DNA follows: TGTGCCAGCAGCCTCCCGGGACAGGGCCTCTACGAGCAGTACCTC. This translates into CASSLPGQGLYEQYL.

This clonotype was observed many times. The chain uses TRBV20-1 and TRBJ2-5; D remains ambiguous. V was clipped by 0 bases and J by 1 base, with 6 bases between them. The CDR3 is 13 residues long. CDR1 DFQATT and CDR2 SNEGSKA come from the germline V gene (reference sequence). CDR3 residues: CSARDFSQETQYF. In nucleotides, the CDR3 is TGCAGTGCTAGAGACTTCAGCCAAGAGACCCAGTACTTC.

The sample holds many counts of this clonotype. The chain uses TRBV13 and TRBJ2-1; the D gene could be TRBD1 or TRBD2 (5 bases each). Trimming shortened V by 4 bases and J by 5 bases, and 18 bases separated the two germline ends. This CDR3 region has 16 residues. The germline V gene has CDR1 PRHDT and CDR2 FYEKMQ (reference sequence). The CDR3 sequence is CASSSLPRETHNEQFF. The DNA for the CDR3 is TGTGCCAGCAGCTCCCTACCCAGGGAGACACACAATGAGCAGTTCTTC.